The 25 T cell receptor beta chains below all came from one sample that was sequenced in a study of T-cell memory formation after mild COVID-19. TCRdb independently ran MiXCR on the 5' RACE reads; one entry per CDR3 protein. The sample shows about 100,000 distinct CDR3 sequences, 14% of them seen only once. Sequencing was done on a sample of PBMCs or a T cell subset sorted from them (not recorded which). All receptors come from a man aged 18 to 30 who had mild COVID-19 (a few samples of this study predate the infection). Cell type and time point are not known.

This clonotype appeared a few times. The chain is built from TRBV20-1 and TRBJ2-3, with 10 nucleotides matching TRBD1. From germline, CDR1 is DFQATT and CDR2 SNEGSKA (reference sequence). V lost 6 bases and J lost 4; bases outside the gene matches: 4. This CDR3 is built from 13 residues. CDR3 in DNA: TGCAGTGCAGAGGGACAGGGGCCAGATACGCAGTATTTT. Translation gives CSAEGQGPDTQYF.

V and J are TRBV4-3 and TRBJ1-4; TRBD1 is a possible D gene (6 bases). V was clipped by 2 bases and J by 4 bases, with 11 bases between them. From germline, CDR1 is LGHNA and CDR2 YSLEER. This CDR3 is 15 amino acids long. The CDR3 nucleotides read TGCGCCAGCAGCCAAAATGGACAGATTAATGAAAAACTGTTTTTT. This codes for CASSQNGQINEKLFF.

J is TRBJ2-5 and V is TRBV29-1; TRBD1 is a possible D gene (6 bases). This CDR3 comprises 14 residues. The V gene's germline CDR1 is SQVTM and CDR2 ANQGSEA. V shed 5 bases and J shed 5 bases, with 18 bases lying between them. This chain's CDR3 is CSVLDSPGGETQYF. CDR3 nucleotide sequence: TGCAGCGTTCTGGACAGCCCGGGCGGGGAGACCCAGTACTTC.

The gene calls are TRBV9 and TRBJ1-4; D gene uncertain. This CDR3 comprises 13 residues. V lost 4 bases and J lost 7, with 11 bases in between. Looked up from germline, CDR1 is SGDLS and CDR2 is YYNGEE. The CDR3: CASSPSRGEKLFF. For the CDR3, the DNA is TGTGCCAGCAGCCCCTCACGGGGTGAAAAACTGTTTTTT.

This clonotype was seen at least ten times. The chain carries TRBV6-2 or TRBV6-3 and TRBJ2-3, with a possible D match to TRBD2 (6 bases). This CDR3 has 14 residues. Germline V gene lookup returns CDR1 MNHEY and CDR2 SVGEGT. V was clipped by 8 bases and J by 6 bases, with 18 bases between them. The CDR3 bases are TGTGCCAGCGTTCGGGACTCCGAGGCGGATACGCAGTATTTT. Translation: CASVRDSEADTQYF.

There are a few counts of this clonotype. The chain has TRBV6-2 or TRBV6-3 and TRBJ2-5; 7 bases line up with TRBD1. Germline V gene lookup returns CDR1 MNHEY and CDR2 SVGEGT. This CDR3 has 14 residues. V trimming: 5 bases; J trimming: 2 bases; junction bases outside the gene matches: 5. The CDR3 spells CASSNPGQQETQYF. The CDR3 bases are TGTGCCAGCAGTAACCCGGGACAGCAAGAGACCCAGTACTTC.

This clonotype was counted a few times. V gene TRBV6-2 or TRBV6-3 combines with J gene TRBJ1-1; TRBD1 aligns across 9 bases. The germline gives CDR1 MNHEY, CDR2 SVGEGT. The CDR3 is 15 amino acids. V trimming: 8 bases; J trimming: 1 base; junction bases outside the gene matches: 8. CDR3 sequence: CASRWTQGANTEAFF. In nucleotides, the CDR3 is TGTGCCAGCCGTTGGACACAGGGGGCGAACACTGAAGCTTTCTTT.

The J gene is TRBJ2-5, the V gene TRBV6-2 or TRBV6-3; D is perhaps TRBD1 (5 bases). V gave up 2 bases and J gave up 5 bases, with 15 bases separating them. Germline CDR1 reads MNHEY; CDR2 reads SVGEGT. This CDR3 is built from 15 residues. The CDR3 DNA reads as TGTGCCAGCAGTTACACCCTTAGACAGATGGAGACCCAGTACTTC. Translated, it gives CASSYTLRQMETQYF.

This clonotype appeared a few times. V gene TRBV6-5 combines with J gene TRBJ2-5; TRBD2 agrees at 10 bases. This CDR3 is 19 amino acids long. CDR1 is MNHEY, CDR2 SVGAGI, per germline. J lost 3 bases, V lost 0 bases, and 13 bases had no gene match. The CDR3 nucleotides are TGTGCCAGCAGTTACTCGATAGCGCTGAGCGGGGGGGCCAAAGAGACCCAGTACTTC. It yields the protein CASSYSIALSGGAKETQYF.

J is TRBJ1-1 and V is TRBV5-1; D is undetermined. Trimming took off 0 bases at V and 1 base at J, with 10 bases between the two ends. Germline CDR1 SGHRS, CDR2 YFSETQ. This CDR3 contains 15 residues. CDR3 DNA sequence: TGCGCCAGCAGCTTGGAGTATAGTGGGAACACTGAAGCTTTCTTT. Translating it yields CASSLEYSGNTEAFF.

The sample holds a few counts of this clonotype. The chain is built from TRBV15 and TRBJ1-5; unclear D gene. V gave up 4 bases and J gave up 0 bases, with 4 bases separating them. This CDR3 is 13 amino acids long. Germline V gene data show CDR1 as LNHNV and CDR2 as YYDKDF (reference sequence). The CDR3 is CATSKNSNQPQHF. For the CDR3, the DNA is TGTGCCACCAGCAAGAATAGCAATCAGCCCCAGCATTTT.

This clonotype came up a few times. J is TRBJ1-1 and V is TRBV10-3, with a tentative D call TRBD1 (5 bases). The V and J ends lost 6 bases and 7 bases respectively, with 9 bases between them. CDR3 length: 11 amino acids. CDR1 is ENHRY, CDR2 SYGVKD, per germline. The CDR3 DNA is TGTGCCATCAGGGAGACAGTTGAAGCTTTCTTT. Translation gives CAIRETVEAFF.

This clonotype was counted a few times. The chain combines TRBV6-5 with TRBJ1-6; 7 bases are shared with TRBD1. CDR1 is MNHEY and CDR2 is SVGAGI in the germline V gene. CDR3 length: 14 residues. Trimming removed 3 bases from V and 10 bases from J; junction bases left unmatched: 6. The CDR3 DNA follows: TGTGCCAGCAGTTATGGGGACAGCGGCTCACCCCTCCACTTT. It encodes CASSYGDSGSPLHF.

This clonotype was seen only a few times. The J gene is TRBJ1-2, the V gene TRBV29-1; D is unclear. The CDR3 length is 12 residues. Trimming removed 4 bases at V and 4 bases at J, with 10 bases between. Germline lookup yields CDR1 SQVTM and CDR2 ANQGSEA. The CDR3 sequence is CSVGDGSYGYTF. CDR3 nucleotide sequence: TGCAGCGTTGGCGACGGTAGCTATGGCTACACCTTC.

At least ten counts were recorded for this clonotype. The chain joins TRBV12-3 or TRBV12-4 to TRBJ2-7, with 9 positions matching TRBD1. V shed 4 bases and J 7 bases; nucleotides not matched to a gene: 11. The CDR3 covers 15 residues. As DNA, the CDR3 is TGTGCCAGCAGTTCGGGACAGGGCATGGTTGAAGAGCAGTACGTC. This gives the protein CASSSGQGMVEEQYV.

V is TRBV19 and J is TRBJ2-1; 10 bases align to TRBD2. This CDR3 contains 15 residues. Looked up from germline, CDR1 is LNHDA and CDR2 is SQIVND (reference sequence). CDR3 nucleotide sequence: TGTGCGAGTTCTAGGACTAGCGGAGAGTACAATGAGCAGTTCTTC. It specifies CASSRTSGEYNEQFF. The full variable domain, its missing parts supplied by reference TRBV19 and TRBJ2-1, is DGGITQSPKYLFRKEGQNVTLSCEQNLNHDAMYWYRQDPGQGLRLIYYSQIVNDFQKGDIAEGYSVSREKKESFPLTVTSAQKNPTAFYLCASSRTSGEYNEQFFGPGTRLTVL.

The chain combines TRBV20-1 with TRBJ2-7; 7 bases agree with TRBD2. Per germline, CDR1 DFQATT and CDR2 SNEGSKA (reference sequence). J was trimmed by 6 bases and V by 5 bases; bases with no gene match: 10. The CDR3 loop spans 13 amino acids. The CDR3 sequence is CSAGETPGGEQYF. The CDR3 DNA reads as TGCAGTGCTGGGGAGACCCCGGGGGGCGAGCAGTACTTC.

This clonotype appeared a few times. The gene calls are TRBV3-1 and TRBJ2-7; no reliable D call. This CDR3 contains 14 residues. Looked up from germline, CDR1 is LGHDT and CDR2 is YNNKEL (reference sequence). Trimming took off 0 bases at V and 6 bases at J, with 12 bases between the two ends. The CDR3 sequence: CASSQESWFLEQYF. As DNA, the CDR3 is TGTGCCAGCAGCCAAGAGAGCTGGTTCCTCGAGCAGTACTTC.

In its sample, this clonotype was seen a few times. This chain connects TRBV3-1 to TRBJ2-3; D remains unclear. This CDR3 is 16 amino acids long. Per the germline V gene, CDR1 is LGHDT and CDR2 is YNNKEL (reference sequence). V was clipped by 0 bases and J by 2 bases, with 12 bases between them. The CDR3 sequence: CASSQDKQLPTDTQYF. The CDR3 DNA reads TGTGCCAGCAGCCAAGACAAACAGCTGCCCACAGATACGCAGTATTTT.

This clonotype was picked up a small number of times. The chain couples TRBV4-1 to TRBJ2-2; D is unclear. Germline CDR1 and CDR2: MGHRA and YSYEKL. This CDR3 spans 15 amino acids. V was pared by 6 bases and J by 2 bases, with 13 bases between. The CDR3 spells CASSPPGPNTGELFF. CDR3 nucleotide sequence: TGCGCCAGCAGTCCGCCGGGCCCAAACACCGGGGAGCTGTTTTTT.

This sequence joins TRBV29-1 and TRBJ1-2; D perhaps matches TRBD1 (6 bases). V lost 5 bases and J lost 4, with 20 bases in between. This CDR3 has 15 residues. Germline CDR1 is SQVTM and CDR2 is ANQGSEA. The CDR3 reads CSVSGWGGEGYGYTF. The CDR3 nucleotides are TGCAGCGTTTCTGGATGGGGGGGCGAGGGCTATGGCTACACCTTC.

This clonotype came up a few times. This chain connects TRBV7-3 to TRBJ1-1; D unresolved. Trimming cost V 5 bases and J 1 base, with 8 bases left between them. The CDR3 extends over 13 amino acids. Germline values: CDR1 SGHTA, CDR2 FQGTGA. The CDR3 DNA reads TGTGCCAGCAGCCAGATAGAGAACACTGAAGCTTTCTTT. Its protein is CASSQIENTEAFF.

This clonotype was seen a few times. The chain employs TRBV12-5 and TRBJ2-3; D call uncertain. Trimming removed 3 bases at V and 4 bases at J, with 5 bases between. CDR1 LGHNT and CDR2 FRNRAP come from the germline V gene. CDR3 length: 12 amino acids. As DNA, the CDR3 is TGTGCTAGTGGTTTCCCCCCAGATACGCAGTATTTT. Encoded protein: CASGFPPDTQYF.

This clonotype was detected only a few times. The genes are TRBV20-1 and TRBJ2-7; D may match TRBD1 or TRBD2 (5 bases each). The CDR3 is 15 amino acids. The germline V gene has CDR1 DFQATT and CDR2 SNEGSKA (reference sequence). The V end lost 5 bases, the J end lost 4 bases, and 21 bases lay between the germline ends. The CDR3 DNA follows: TGCAGTGCTGAGGGACCGGGACGCTTAGTATACGAGCAGTACGTC. Protein: CSAEGPGRLVYEQYV.

The CDR3 DNA follows: TGTGCCAGCAGTTTACTGGGCCCCACCTACGAGCAGTACTTC. This sequence encodes CASSLLGPTYEQYF. The chain links TRBV12-3 or TRBV12-4 to TRBJ2-7; D gene ambiguous. The CDR3 is 14 amino acids. V was trimmed by 2 bases and J by 2 bases, leaving 10 bases between them.